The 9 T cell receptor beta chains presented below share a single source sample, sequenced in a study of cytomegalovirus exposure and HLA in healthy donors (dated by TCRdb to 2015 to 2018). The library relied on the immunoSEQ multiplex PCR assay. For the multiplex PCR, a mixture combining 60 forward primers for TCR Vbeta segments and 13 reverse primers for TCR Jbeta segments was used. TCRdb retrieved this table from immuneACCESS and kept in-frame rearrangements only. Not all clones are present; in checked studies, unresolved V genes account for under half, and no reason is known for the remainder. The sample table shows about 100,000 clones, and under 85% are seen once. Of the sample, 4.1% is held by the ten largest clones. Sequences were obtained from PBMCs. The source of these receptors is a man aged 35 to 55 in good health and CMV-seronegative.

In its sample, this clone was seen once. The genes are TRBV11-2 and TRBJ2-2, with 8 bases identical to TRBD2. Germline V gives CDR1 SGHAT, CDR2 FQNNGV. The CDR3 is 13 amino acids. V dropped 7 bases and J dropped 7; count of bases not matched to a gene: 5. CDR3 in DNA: TGTGCCAGCACCCGGGGGGGAGTCGGGGAGCTGTTTTTT. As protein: CASTRGGVGELFF.

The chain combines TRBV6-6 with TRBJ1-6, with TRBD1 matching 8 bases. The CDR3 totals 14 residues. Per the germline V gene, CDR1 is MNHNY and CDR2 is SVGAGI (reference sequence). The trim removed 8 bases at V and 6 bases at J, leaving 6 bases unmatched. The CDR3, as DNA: TGTGCCAGCCGTGGACAGGGTGTTAATTCACCCCTCCACTTT. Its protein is CASRGQGVNSPLHF.

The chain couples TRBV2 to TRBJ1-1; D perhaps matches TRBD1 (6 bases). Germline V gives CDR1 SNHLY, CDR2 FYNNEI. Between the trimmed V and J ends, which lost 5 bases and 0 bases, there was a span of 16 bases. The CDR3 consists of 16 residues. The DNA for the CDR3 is TGTGCCAGCAGTCCTAGGGGGGGGCGGCTGAACACTGAAGCTTTCTTT. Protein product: CASSPRGGRLNTEAFF.

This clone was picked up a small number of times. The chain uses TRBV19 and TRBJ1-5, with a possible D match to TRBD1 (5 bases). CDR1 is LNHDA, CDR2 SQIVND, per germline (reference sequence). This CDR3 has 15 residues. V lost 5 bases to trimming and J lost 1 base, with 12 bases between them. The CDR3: CASSSGEWSNQPQHF. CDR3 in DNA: TGTGCCAGTAGTTCGGGGGAATGGAGCAATCAGCCCCAGCATTTT.

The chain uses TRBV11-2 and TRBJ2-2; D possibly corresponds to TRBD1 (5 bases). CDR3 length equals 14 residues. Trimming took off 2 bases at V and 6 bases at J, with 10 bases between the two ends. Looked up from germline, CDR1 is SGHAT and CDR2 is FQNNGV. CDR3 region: CASSLQGSAGELFF. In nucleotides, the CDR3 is TGTGCCAGCAGCTTACAGGGTTCGGCCGGGGAGCTGTTTTTT.

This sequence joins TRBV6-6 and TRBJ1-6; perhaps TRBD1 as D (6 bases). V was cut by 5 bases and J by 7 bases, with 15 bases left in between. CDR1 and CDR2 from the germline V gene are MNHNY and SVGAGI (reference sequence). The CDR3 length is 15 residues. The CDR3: CASSPQGQLNSPLHF. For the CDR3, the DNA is TGTGCCAGCAGTCCCCAGGGACAACTAAATTCACCCCTCCACTTT.

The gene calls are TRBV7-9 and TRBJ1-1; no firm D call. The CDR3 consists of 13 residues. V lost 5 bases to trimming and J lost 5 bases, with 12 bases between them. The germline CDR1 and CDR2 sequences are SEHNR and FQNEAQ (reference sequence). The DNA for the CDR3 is TGTGCCAGCAGCGCGCAACTAGCAACTGAAGCTTTCTTT. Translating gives CASSAQLATEAFF. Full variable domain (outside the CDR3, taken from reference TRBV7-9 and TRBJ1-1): DTGVSQNPRHKITKRGQNVTFRCDPISEHNRLYWYRQTLGQGPEFLTYFQNEAQLEKSRLLSDRFSAERPKGSFSTLEIQRTEQGDSAMYLCASSAQLATEAFFGQGTRLTVV.

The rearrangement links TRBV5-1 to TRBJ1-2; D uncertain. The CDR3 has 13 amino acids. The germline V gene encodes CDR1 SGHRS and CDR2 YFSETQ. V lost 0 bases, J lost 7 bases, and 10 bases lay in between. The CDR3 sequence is CASSLEARVGYTF. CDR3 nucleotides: TGCGCCAGCAGCTTGGAGGCGCGGGTTGGCTACACCTTC.

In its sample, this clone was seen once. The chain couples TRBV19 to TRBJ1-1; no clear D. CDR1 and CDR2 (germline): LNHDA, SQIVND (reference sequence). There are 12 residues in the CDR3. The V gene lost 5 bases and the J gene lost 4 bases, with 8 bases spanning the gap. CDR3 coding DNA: TGTGCCAGTAGTTTTAGCCTCACTGAAGCTTTCTTT. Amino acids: CASSFSLTEAFF.